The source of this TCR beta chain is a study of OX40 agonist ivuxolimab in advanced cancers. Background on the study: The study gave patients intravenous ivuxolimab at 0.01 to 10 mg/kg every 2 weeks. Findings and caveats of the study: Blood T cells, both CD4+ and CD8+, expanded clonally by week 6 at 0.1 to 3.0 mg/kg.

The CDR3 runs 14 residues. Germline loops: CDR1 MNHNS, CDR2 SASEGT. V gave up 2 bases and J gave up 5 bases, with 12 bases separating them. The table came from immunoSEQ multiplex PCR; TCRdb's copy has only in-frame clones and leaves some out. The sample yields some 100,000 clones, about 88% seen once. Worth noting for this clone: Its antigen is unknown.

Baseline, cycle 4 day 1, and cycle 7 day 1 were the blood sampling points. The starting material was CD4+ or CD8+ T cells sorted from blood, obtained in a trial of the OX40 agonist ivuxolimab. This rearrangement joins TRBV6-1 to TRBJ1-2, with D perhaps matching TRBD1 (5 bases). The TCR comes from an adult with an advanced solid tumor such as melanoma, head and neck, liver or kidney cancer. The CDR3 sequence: CASSESGLSYGYTF. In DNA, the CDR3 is TGTGCCAGCAGTGAATCAGGGCTCTCATATGGCTACACCTTC.